This TCR beta chain was sequenced for a study of shared clonotypes between healthy human individuals. Across the whole study: There were three CD4 naive, three CD4 memory, two CD8 naive and one CD8 memory plates per donor. Study findings and constraints: Naive subsets generally had larger estimated richness than memory subsets.

The data were produced by immunoSEQ multiplex PCR, yet TCRdb's version contains in-frame clones alone and is incomplete. The sample consists of some 2,100,000 clones, about 93% of them appearing once. In the case of this clone: Antigen unknown.

The J segment lost 6 bases and the V segment lost 0 bases, leaving 5 bases of the junction unmatched. Germline V lookup: CDR1 SEHNR, CDR2 FQNEAQ (reference sequence). The CDR3 length is 15 residues. Selected positively for CCR7 and CD45RO-negative, naive CD8 cells excluded terminally differentiated effector memory CD45RA+ cells. Source material: naive CD8+ T cells from PBMCs. This TCR was sampled from a man younger than 35 in good health. Some clones in this sample may be carry-over from other donors' samples. This chain connects TRBV7-9 to TRBJ1-2; 9 nucleotides line up with TRBD1. The CDR3: CASSLAVGTGNGYTF. The CDR3 DNA reads as TGTGCCAGCAGCTTAGCGGTGGGGACAGGGAATGGCTACACCTTC.